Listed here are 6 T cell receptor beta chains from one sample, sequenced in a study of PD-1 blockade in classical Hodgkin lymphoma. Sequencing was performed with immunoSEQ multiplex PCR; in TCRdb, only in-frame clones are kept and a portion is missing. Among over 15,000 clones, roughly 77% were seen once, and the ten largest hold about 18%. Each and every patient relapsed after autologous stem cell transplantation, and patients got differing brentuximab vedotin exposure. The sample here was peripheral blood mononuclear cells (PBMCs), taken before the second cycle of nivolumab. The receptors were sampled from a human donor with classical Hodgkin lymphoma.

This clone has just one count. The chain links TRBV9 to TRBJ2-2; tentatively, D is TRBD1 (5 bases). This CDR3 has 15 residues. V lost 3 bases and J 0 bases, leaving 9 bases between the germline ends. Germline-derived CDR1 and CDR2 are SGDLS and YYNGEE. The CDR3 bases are TGTGCCAGCAGCGCCCCAGGGACGAACACCGGGGAGCTGTTTTTT. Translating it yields CASSAPGTNTGELFF.

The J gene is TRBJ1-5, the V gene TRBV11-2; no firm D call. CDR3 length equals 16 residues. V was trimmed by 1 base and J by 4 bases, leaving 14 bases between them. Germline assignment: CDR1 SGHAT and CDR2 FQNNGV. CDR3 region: CASSLGGNTANQPQHF. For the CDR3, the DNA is TGTGCCAGCAGCTTAGGTGGCAATACGGCAAATCAGCCCCAGCATTTT.

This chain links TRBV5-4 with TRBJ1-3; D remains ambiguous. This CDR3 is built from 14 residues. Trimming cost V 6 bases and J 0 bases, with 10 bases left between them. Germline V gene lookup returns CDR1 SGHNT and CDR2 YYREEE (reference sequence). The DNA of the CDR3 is TGTGCCAGCACCATGGGAGGCTCTGGAAACACCATATATTTT. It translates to CASTMGGSGNTIYF. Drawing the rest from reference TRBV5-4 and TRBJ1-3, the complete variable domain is ETGVTQSPTHLIKTRGQQVTLRCSSQSGHNTVSWYQQALGQGPQFIFQYYREEENGRGNFPPRFSGLQFPNYSSELNVNALELDDSALYLCASTMGGSGNTIYFGEGSWLTVV.

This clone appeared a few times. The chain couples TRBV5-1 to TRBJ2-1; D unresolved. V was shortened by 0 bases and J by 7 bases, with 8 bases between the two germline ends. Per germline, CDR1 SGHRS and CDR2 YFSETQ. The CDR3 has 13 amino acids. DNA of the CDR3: TGCGCCAGCAGCTTGGAACACCTAAATGAGCAGTTCTTC. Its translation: CASSLEHLNEQFF.

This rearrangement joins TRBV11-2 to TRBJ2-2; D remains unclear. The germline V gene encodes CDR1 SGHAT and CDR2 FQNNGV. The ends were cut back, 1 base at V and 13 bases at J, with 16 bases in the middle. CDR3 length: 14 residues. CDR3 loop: CASSLGRVPPRLFF. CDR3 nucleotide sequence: TGTGCCAGCAGCTTAGGACGAGTCCCGCCAAGGCTGTTTTTT.

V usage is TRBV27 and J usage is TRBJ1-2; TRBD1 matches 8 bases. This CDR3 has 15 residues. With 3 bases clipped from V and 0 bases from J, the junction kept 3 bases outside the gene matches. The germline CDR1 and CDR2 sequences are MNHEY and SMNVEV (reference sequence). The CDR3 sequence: CASSLGTGANYGYTF. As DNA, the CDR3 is TGTGCCAGCAGTTTGGGGACAGGAGCTAACTATGGCTACACCTTC.